Detailed here is one TCR beta chain. Its cognate antigen has yet to be identified. Base-call qualities are not available, and no considerably larger clone is one nucleotide away. The immunoSEQ Assay, a bias-controlled multiplex PCR, was used to amplify TCRbeta CDR3 regions from genomic DNA. The authors' pipeline ran thus. Nucleated cell counts per sample were estimated from amplification of reference gene primers within the assay. Sequence reads were collapsed and filtered to measure the absolute abundance of every unique TCRbeta CDR3 rearrangement. For each sample, productive Simpson clonality was calculated as the square root of Simpson's diversity index across productive rearrangements. TCRdb took this table from immuneACCESS and kept in-frame rearrangements with V and J called. Such tables lack part of the clones; where checked against another copy, unresolved V genes explain under half of the gap, and the rest is unexplained. That table supplies the V and J calls and clone size; D and trimming were determined from the DNA. This sample lists some 110,000 clones; about 90% were detected once. 7.5% to 9% of the sample comes from the top ten.

Another Seattle source contributed samples from volunteer blood donors who had recovered from COVID-19. Whole blood was collected in K2EDTA tubes by collaborating institutions according to the institutions' own protocols. For TCRbeta analysis, collaborator samples were shipped as frozen whole blood, as isolated PBMCs, or as DNA extracted from either sample type. CDR1 SGHVS and CDR2 FNYEAQ were looked up in the germline V gene. Unmatched junction bases come to 7, with V trimmed by 4 bases and J by 4 bases. The CDR3, from cysteine to phenylalanine, totals 17 residues. Just the 51-base CDR3 DNA is kept, in frame starting at base 1. The data were obtained in a study of blood T cell repertoires in COVID-19 (dated by TCRdb to 2020 to 2022). A note on the overall study: Collaborator samples came from the United States, Italy and Spain and covered acute and convalescent phases of COVID-19. The material from the prospective study consisted of cDNA or gDNA derived from T cells, B-cell-depleted T cells, or PBMCs. The dataset comprised deeply sampled blood TCRbeta repertoires from subjects exposed to, actively infected with, or recovered from COVID-19. The repertoires were released in a freely available public database meant as a resource for research on the immune response to SARS-CoV-2. Samples were obtained from the ongoing ImmuneRACE study (first 160 participants) and from over 1,000 subjects provided by 6 global collaborators. The sample metadata nearly always contained a de-identified subject ID, COVID-19 status, age in years and sex. Where available, HLA class I and class II types were taken from metadata supplied by the sample provider and were not determined by assay-based typing. The full study reports these points: The amount of clinical and demographic metadata varied by source and participant and was provided uncurated.

The sequenced sample was peripheral blood. The source is a man between 65 and 85 years old who had recovered from COVID-19. The chain uses TRBV7-6 and TRBJ2-3; TRBD2 lines up with 14 middle nucleotides. The nucleotides are TGTGCCAGCAGCTATACCGGGACTAGCGGGGGTGCAGATACGCAGTATTTT. It translates to CASSYTGTSGGADTQYF.